This TCR beta chain is from a study of T cell repertoires in cytomegalovirus infection. The study, taken as a whole, reports: The ex vivo response showed dominance by HLA-C-restricted CMV-specific TCR beta clonotypes. The cumulative frequency of public TCR beta families identified carriers of CMV plus the relevant HLA.

One entry per CDR3 protein results from TCRdb running MiXCR on the reads. The sample contains approximately 500,000 distinct CDR3 sequences, 16% of which appear only once. Deletions cut 0 bases from V and 6 bases from J, with 17 bases between. The CDR3 runs 16 residues. The V gene's germline CDR1 is SGDLS and CDR2 YYNGEE. As for this clonotype: Antigen specificity is unknown.

This sequence joins TRBV9 and TRBJ2-3, with unresolved D. The sequenced sample consisted of CD8+ T cells from PBMCs. The TCR sequence derives from a human donor in good health (CMV status not recorded). Some clones in this sample may be carry-over from other donors' samples. CDR3 residues: CASSVGKPITEDTQYF. The CDR3 DNA sequence: TGTGCCAGCAGCGTAGGAAAACCAATCACTGAGGATACGCAGTATTTT.